One and the same sample provided the 8 T cell receptor beta chains below, sequenced in a study of cytomegalovirus exposure and HLA in healthy donors. The study ran its PCR with 60 Vbeta and 13 Jbeta primers. Only in-frame clones appear in the TCRdb table, and some are missing; sequencing was by immunoSEQ multiplex PCR. Among around 130,000 clones listed, 78% were seen once. Sequencing used PBMCs. These receptors all come from a woman aged 40 to 50 in good health and CMV-seronegative.

The V gene is TRBV29-1, the J gene TRBJ2-7, with TRBD2 matching 11 bases. Germline CDR1 SQVTM, CDR2 ANQGSEA. The CDR3 is 14 residues long. Losses at the gene ends were 6 bases for V and 2 bases for J; bases not matched to a gene: 6. CDR3 sequence: CSVVTGLAAYEQYF. The CDR3 nucleotides are TGCAGCGTCGTTACGGGACTAGCGGCCTACGAGCAGTACTTC.

The chain is built from TRBV19 and TRBJ1-1; tentatively, D is TRBD1 (5 bases). Germline V lookup: CDR1 LNHDA, CDR2 SQIVND (reference sequence). V lost 6 bases and J 3 bases, leaving 11 bases between the germline ends. This CDR3 region has 13 residues. CDR3 sequence reads: CASRGGAHTEAFF. The CDR3 coding sequence is TGTGCCAGTAGGGGTGGGGCGCACACTGAAGCTTTCTTT.

This clone has only one observation. DNA for the CDR3: TGTGCCACCAGCAGAGCGGGACAGGGTCGAACTGAAGCTTTCTTT. Its translation is CATSRAGQGRTEAFF. The genes are TRBV15 and TRBJ1-1, with 9 bases identical to TRBD1. The V gene's germline CDR1 is LNHNV and CDR2 YYDKDF (reference sequence). The ends lost 1 base at V and 5 bases at J; junction bases unmatched: 5. The CDR3 totals 15 residues.

DNA of the CDR3: TGCAGCGTCGCCGGACAGGCTCGGGGAGAGACCCAGTACTTC. Protein product: CSVAGQARGETQYF. The rearrangement uses TRBV29-1 and TRBJ2-5; 7 nucleotides match TRBD1. The CDR3 length is 14 residues. Germline loops: CDR1 SQVTM, CDR2 ANQGSEA. Unmatched junction bases numbered 11, after V lost 6 bases and J lost 4 bases.

This chain uses TRBV27 with TRBJ2-7; weak D call: TRBD1 (5 bases). The CDR3 is 15 residues long. Germline CDR1 is MNHEY and CDR2 is SMNVEV (reference sequence). The germline V and J ends were trimmed by 2 bases and 1 base, with 12 bases remaining between them. CDR3 nucleotide sequence: TGTGCCAGCAGTTTAGGTGGGGCGGCTTCCTACGAGCAGTACTTC. It specifies CASSLGGAASYEQYF.

The chain recombines TRBV5-1 with TRBJ2-5; 7 bases map to TRBD2. Germline CDR1 and CDR2: SGHRS and YFSETQ. This CDR3 spans 15 amino acids. V gave up 0 bases and J gave up 4 bases; unmatched junction bases: 6. The CDR3 coding sequence is TGCGCCAGCAGCTTGGTGATTGGGGGGGGAGAGACCCAGTACTTC. It translates to CASSLVIGGGETQYF.

This chain links TRBV30 with TRBJ2-3; 7 nucleotides line up with TRBD1. The V gene end was trimmed by 7 bases and the J gene end by 4 bases; junction bases not matched to a gene: 2. The CDR3 contains 11 residues. The germline CDR1 and CDR2 sequences are GTSNPN and SVGIG (reference sequence). CDR3 DNA sequence: TGTGCCTTACAGGGGCCAGATACGCAGTATTTT. As protein: CALQGPDTQYF. Complete variable domain (other parts from reference TRBV30 and TRBJ2-3): SQTIHQWPATLVQPVGSPLSLECTVEGTSNPNLYWYRQAAGRGLQLLFYSVGIGQISSEVPQNLSASRPQDRQFILSSKKLLLSDSGFYLCALQGPDTQYFGPGTRLTVL.

The chain couples TRBV13 to TRBJ1-1, with 8 bases identical to TRBD1. This CDR3 spans 15 amino acids. The V and J ends lost 5 bases and 0 bases, in that order; junction bases with no gene match: 5. Germline V lookup: CDR1 PRHDT, CDR2 FYEKMQ (reference sequence). The DNA for the CDR3 is TGTGCCAGCAGCCTTCGACAGGGGTTGAACACTGAAGCTTTCTTT. This encodes CASSLRQGLNTEAFF.